This T cell receptor (beta chain) was identified during a study of immune reconstitution after stem cell transplant in scleroderma. This clonotype ranks as medium-sized. TCRdb called the RT-PCR reads again in MiXCR, with one record for every CDR3 protein. Of under 2,000 distinct CDR3 sequences in the sample, around 7% are singletons; the top ten hold 20% to 25%. The CDR3 contains 15 residues. Germline CDR1 LGHNA, CDR2 YNFKEQ. Trimming took 1 base from V and 5 from J, leaving 15 bases between them. The material was obtained before or after autologous hematopoietic stem cell transplantation (not recorded which). This receptor was identified in a male donor with systemic sclerosis. The chain couples TRBV4-2 to TRBJ2-7; a weak D match, TRBD2 (5 bases). CDR3 sequence (DNA): TGTGCCAGCAGCCAAGCCGTGGAGGAAAGACACGAGCAGTACTTC. Translated, it gives CASSQAVEERHEQYF.